This T cell receptor (beta chain) appears in the sequencing data of a study of T cells expressing NK-cell markers. Overall study: Among the eight sequenced donors, seven tested HCMV-seropositive and one tested seronegative. Findings of the study overall: These clonotypes also led the CD3+CD56-NKG2C+ fraction in a handful of donors. NKG2C+ dominant clonotypes from 5 to 7 donors made up about 1.0-8% of CD8+ T cells.

Germline V gene lookup returns CDR1 MNHEY and CDR2 SVGAGI. CDR3 length: 14 residues. 5'RACE template switching built TCR beta cDNA with unique molecular identifiers. TCRdb reprocessed the 5' RACE reads; each CDR3 protein has one entry and no DNA is given. In total, the table holds about 450,000 distinct CDR3 sequences. Worth noting for this clonotype: Its target is unknown.

The material sequenced was blood T cells: a sorted CD56 or NKG2C T cell subset, CD4+ or CD8+ T cells, or bulk PBMC T cells (not recorded which). The rearrangement links TRBV6-5 to TRBJ2-1. The sequence derives from a woman between 18 and 69 years old in good health. The CDR3 sequence is CASSYSGPINEQFF.